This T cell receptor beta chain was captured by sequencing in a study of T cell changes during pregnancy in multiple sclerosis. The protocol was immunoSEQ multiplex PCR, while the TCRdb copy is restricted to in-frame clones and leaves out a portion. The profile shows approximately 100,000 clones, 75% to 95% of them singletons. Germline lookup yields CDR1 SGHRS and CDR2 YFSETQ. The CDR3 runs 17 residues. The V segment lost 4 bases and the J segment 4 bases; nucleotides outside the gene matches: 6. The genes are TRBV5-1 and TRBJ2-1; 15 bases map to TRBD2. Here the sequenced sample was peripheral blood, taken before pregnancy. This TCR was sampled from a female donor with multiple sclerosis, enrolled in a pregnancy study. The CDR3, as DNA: TGCGCCAGCAGCGCCGGACTAGCGGGAGGGCAGTACAATGAGCAGTTCTTC. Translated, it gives CASSAGLAGGQYNEQFF.